Following are 21 T cell receptor beta chains from one sample sequenced in a study of Ad26.COV2.S vaccination and SARS-CoV-2 variants. As to treatment: over 15 received Ad26.COV2.S at low or high dose, single or two shots; 5 received placebo; per-sample allocation not given. It was on day 63 after the first vaccine or placebo injection that samples were taken. Data came from immunoSEQ multiplex PCR; TCRdb stores just in-frame clones and leaves some out. The sample consists of some 480,000 clones, 87% of them appearing once. This material consisted of peripheral blood, taken in a trial of Ad26.COV2.S vaccine versus placebo. The origin of the receptors is a person aged 18 to 65 who received the Ad26.COV2.S COVID-19 vaccine or a placebo.

The chain links TRBV25-1 to TRBJ2-5; possible D gene TRBD1, 6 bases. Germline CDR1 is MGHDK and CDR2 is SYGVNS. V shed 3 bases and J shed 5 bases, with 10 bases lying between them. CDR3 length: 13 residues. The CDR3 coding sequence is TGTGCCAGCAGTGACTGGGGGCGGGAGACCCAGTACTTC. Protein product: CASSDWGRETQYF.

This sequence joins TRBV9 and TRBJ2-2; perhaps TRBD2 as D (6 bases). Trimming pared 5 bases from V and 1 base from J, leaving 12 bases between. The CDR3 consists of 15 residues. Germline V gene lookup returns CDR1 SGDLS and CDR2 YYNGEE. The chain's CDR3 is CASRAPGLNTGELFF. The CDR3 nucleotides read TGTGCCAGCAGGGCCCCGGGACTGAACACCGGGGAGCTGTTTTTT.

The J gene is TRBJ2-6, the V gene TRBV9; perhaps TRBD1 as D (7 bases). CDR3 length: 16 amino acids. Germline CDR1 SGDLS, CDR2 YYNGEE. Between the trimmed V and J ends, which lost 4 bases and 3 bases, there was a span of 14 bases. In DNA, the CDR3 is TGTGCCAGCAGCCCCCGACAGGGACTTGGGGCCAACGTCCTGACTTTC. Amino acid sequence: CASSPRQGLGANVLTF.

CDR3 DNA sequence: TGTGCCAGCAGTTCCGGACCAGCCTACGAGCAGTACTTC. Translating gives CASSSGPAYEQYF. The chain uses TRBV27 and TRBJ2-7; no clear D gene. The CDR3 spans 13 residues. Germline assignment: CDR1 MNHEY and CDR2 SMNVEV (reference sequence). The germline V and J ends were trimmed by 4 bases and 2 bases, with 9 bases remaining between them.

This clone has a handful of counts. V usage is TRBV19 and J usage is TRBJ1-2; 11 nucleotides agree with TRBD1. CDR1 is LNHDA, CDR2 SQIVND, per germline (reference sequence). The CDR3 consists of 15 residues. With V trimmed by 5 bases and J by 6 bases, 8 bases remained unmatched. The CDR3 spells CASSLRRTGGNGYTF. The CDR3 DNA sequence: TGTGCCAGTAGTTTAAGACGGACAGGGGGCAATGGCTACACCTTC.

This clone was seen only a few times. The rearrangement joins TRBV7-2 to TRBJ2-7; D is ambiguous. Looked up from germline, CDR1 is SGHTA and CDR2 is FQGNSA. The V gene lost 1 base and the J gene lost 2 bases, with 9 bases spanning the gap. The CDR3 consists of 14 residues. The CDR3 DNA is TGTGCCAGCAGCTTAGGGGTTCAGACCTACGAGCAGTACTTC. Protein product: CASSLGVQTYEQYF. Full variable domain (rest looked up from reference TRBV7-2 and TRBJ2-7): GAGVSQSPSNKVTEKGKDVELRCDPISGHTALYWYRQSLGQGLEFLIYFQGNSAPDKSGLPSDRFSAERTGGSVSTLTIQRTQQEDSAVYLCASSLGVQTYEQYFGPGTRLTVT.

CDR3 in DNA: TGTGCCAGCAGTGAATTGGGCAGGGGAGCCACAGATACGCAGTATTTT. Translating it yields CASSELGRGATDTQYF. V gene TRBV6-1 combines with J gene TRBJ2-3, with D possibly matching TRBD1 (6 bases). Trimming took off 2 bases at V and 2 bases at J, with 14 bases between the two ends. Germline CDR1 reads MNHNS; CDR2 reads SASEGT. CDR3 length equals 16 residues.

This chain links TRBV10-3 with TRBJ1-5, with D possibly TRBD1 on 5 matching bases. This CDR3 spans 14 amino acids. Trimming took off 2 bases at V and 0 bases at J, with 5 bases between the two ends. Germline V lookup: CDR1 ENHRY, CDR2 SYGVKD. In DNA form, the CDR3 reads TGTGCCATCAGTGAGGGGACTAGCAATCAGCCCCAGCATTTT. This gives the protein CAISEGTSNQPQHF.

V usage is TRBV27 and J usage is TRBJ2-7; 16 bases line up with TRBD2. The CDR3 spans 14 residues. Germline CDR1 is MNHEY and CDR2 is SMNVEV (reference sequence). DNA of the CDR3: TGTGCCAGCAGTGAATCCGGGACTAGCGGGAGGGTTTCTGTC. Residues: CASSESGTSGRVSV.

V gene TRBV6-5 combines with J gene TRBJ1-2, with a tentative D call TRBD1 (5 bases). The CDR3 contains 13 residues. Trimming took 5 bases from V and 7 from J, leaving 14 bases between them. In germline, CDR1 is MNHEY, CDR2 SVGAGI. The CDR3: CASSIGTVGGYTF. CDR3 nucleotides: TGTGCCAGCAGTATCGGGACGGTCGGTGGCTACACCTTC.

The chain uses TRBV2 and TRBJ1-1; unclear D gene. The CDR3 has 13 residues. V dropped 6 bases and J dropped 1 base, with 9 bases sitting between them. CDR1 and CDR2 from the germline V gene are SNHLY and FYNNEI. The CDR3 loop reads CASSRDTNTEAFF. CDR3 bases: TGTGCCAGCAGCCGAGACACGAACACTGAAGCTTTCTTT.

This sequence joins TRBV5-6 and TRBJ1-1; D is undetermined. This CDR3 region has 14 residues. Germline V gene lookup returns CDR1 SGHDT and CDR2 YYEEEE. With 0 bases removed from V and 1 base from J, the gap between germline ends came to 7 bases. This chain's CDR3 is CASSLAAGNTEAFF. The CDR3, as DNA: TGTGCCAGCAGCTTGGCTGCGGGGAACACTGAAGCTTTCTTT.

This rearrangement joins TRBV4-1 to TRBJ2-2; D may be TRBD2 (5 bases). The germline CDR1 and CDR2 sequences are MGHRA and YSYEKL. The CDR3 spans 16 residues. Trimming removed 2 bases at V and 2 bases at J, with 12 bases between. CDR3 coding DNA: TGCGCCAGCAGCCAACCACGGGAACTAAACACCGGGGAGCTGTTTTTT. Amino acids: CASSQPRELNTGELFF.

The V call is TRBV19, the J call TRBJ2-3, with D maybe TRBD1 (5 bases). The CDR3 totals 13 residues. Germline-derived CDR1 and CDR2 are LNHDA and SQIVND (reference sequence). Trimming shortened V by 5 bases and J by 3 bases, and 9 bases separated the two germline ends. CDR3 protein: CASSAHRTDTQYF. CDR3 coding DNA: TGTGCCAGTAGTGCTCACAGGACAGATACGCAGTATTTT.

The chain carries TRBV28 and TRBJ2-6; TRBD1 matches 7 bases. The trim removed 6 bases at V and 2 bases at J, leaving 4 bases unmatched. The CDR3 covers 15 residues. Germline V gene sequence: CDR1 MDHEN, CDR2 SYDVKM. CDR3 coding DNA: TGTGCCAGCAGCGTAACAGGGGCTGGGGCCAACGTCCTGACTTTC. Translated: CASSVTGAGANVLTF. The complete variable domain, with remaining parts taken from reference TRBV28 and TRBJ2-6, reads DVKVTQSSRYLVKRTGEKVFLECVQDMDHENMFWYRQDPGLGLRLIYFSYDVKMKEKGDIPEGYSVSREKKERFSLILESASTNQTSMYLCASSVTGAGANVLTFGAGSRLTVL.

CDR3 loop: CASRGQGPVNEQFF. The CDR3 DNA reads TGTGCCAGCAGAGGACAGGGTCCAGTCAATGAGCAGTTCTTC. This chain connects TRBV11-2 to TRBJ2-1; 8 positions match TRBD1. With 6 bases clipped from V and 6 bases from J, the junction kept 7 bases outside the gene matches. CDR1 is SGHAT and CDR2 is FQNNGV in the germline V gene. There are 14 residues in the CDR3.

V gene TRBV7-9 combines with J gene TRBJ1-2, with D possibly being TRBD1 (5 bases). This CDR3 spans 13 amino acids. Trimming shortened V by 2 bases and J by 3 bases, and 7 bases separated the two germline ends. CDR1 is SEHNR and CDR2 is FQNEAQ in the germline V gene (reference sequence). The CDR3 region is CASSLWGDYGYTF. In DNA form, the CDR3 reads TGTGCCAGCAGCTTATGGGGCGACTATGGCTACACCTTC.

The V and J genes are TRBV20-1 and TRBJ2-1; 10 positions match TRBD2. The germline CDR1 and CDR2 sequences are DFQATT and SNEGSKA (reference sequence). The CDR3 totals 15 residues. The junction had 7 bases not matched to a gene; V was cut back by 3 bases and J by 5 bases. The CDR3 DNA reads TGCAGTGCTAGTCGGGTAGCGGGAGGACACAATGAGCAGTTCTTC. Its protein product is CSASRVAGGHNEQFF.

The rearrangement links TRBV5-8 to TRBJ2-7; D is uncertain. Germline V gene lookup returns CDR1 SGHTS and CDR2 YDEGEE. The CDR3 spans 11 residues. V was shortened by 6 bases and J by 1 base, with 5 bases between the two germline ends. CDR3 coding DNA: TGTGCCAGCACGCGTTCCTACGAGCAGTACTTC. Translated: CASTRSYEQYF.

This sequence joins TRBV28 and TRBJ1-4; 10 bases match TRBD1. The CDR3 contains 15 residues. CDR1 and CDR2 (germline): MDHEN, SYDVKM. J gave up 8 bases and V 5 bases, and 8 bases lay outside the gene matches. In nucleotides, the CDR3 is TGTGCCAGCAGTCTACCTGGACAGGGGGACGAAAAACTGTTTTTT. Amino acid sequence: CASSLPGQGDEKLFF. Variable domain in full (rest from reference TRBV28 and TRBJ1-4): DVKVTQSSRYLVKRTGEKVFLECVQDMDHENMFWYRQDPGLGLRLIYFSYDVKMKEKGDIPEGYSVSREKKERFSLILESASTNQTSMYLCASSLPGQGDEKLFFGSGTQLSVL.

The gene calls are TRBV19 and TRBJ2-7, with TRBD2 matching 14 bases. There are 14 residues in the CDR3. Per germline, CDR1 LNHDA and CDR2 SQIVND (reference sequence). V lost 8 bases, J lost 4 bases, and 4 bases stayed unmatched. CDR3 bases: TGTGCCAGTGAGACTAGCGGGAGGGAATACGAGCAGTACTTC. This encodes CASETSGREYEQYF. Combining the CDR3 with reference TRBV19 and TRBJ2-7 gives the whole variable domain DGGITQSPKYLFRKEGQNVTLSCEQNLNHDAMYWYRQDPGQGLRLIYYSQIVNDFQKGDIAEGYSVSREKKESFPLTVTSAQKNPTAFYLCASETSGREYEQYFGPGTRLTVT.